The source of this T cell receptor beta chain is a study of vaccination and CD4 T cells after COVID-19. Study observations and caveats: Convalescent patients gained a median around 87% of their reactive clones only post-vaccination.

Germline assignment: CDR1 DFQATT and CDR2 SNEGSKA (reference sequence). V was clipped by 0 bases and J by 0 bases, with 11 bases between them. The CDR3 extends over 15 amino acids. Cultured CD4+ T-cell DNA underwent Oncomine TCR Beta short-read sequencing. TCRdb ran MiXCR on the PCR reads and lists one entry per CDR3 protein. The sample lists several thousand distinct CDR3 sequences, 40% to 50% occurring once. Described treatment: roughly nine-day PBMC culture with coronavirus spike peptide pools or control peptides (ViraFEST assay). The unexposed donor provided CD4+ T cells, which were taken before the COVID-19 pandemic (2011-2018). Where cell yield allowed, unexposed-donor CD4+ T cells were probed with SARS-CoV-2 S/N and four cold-coronavirus spikes. The sample holds a few counts of this clonotype. Antigen: not known.

The chain carries TRBV20-1 and TRBJ1-1; D is undetermined. The sample consisted of CD4+ T cells from blood, cultured in vitro. The source of this sequence is a human donor in good health. The CDR3 sequence is CSARDPQFMNTEAFF. In DNA form, the CDR3 reads TGCAGTGCTAGAGATCCGCAGTTCATGAACACTGAAGCTTTCTTT.